These 20 T cell receptor beta chains were all obtained from the same sample, sequenced in a study of blood T cell repertoires in COVID-19. Some clones are missing from TCRdb's copy, which holds only in-frame ones; the method was immunoSEQ multiplex PCR. The table records more than 90,000 clones, roughly four fifths of them present only once. Sequencing was performed on peripheral blood. These receptors were taken from a man between 65 and 85 years old with acute or convalescent COVID-19.

The rearrangement links TRBV7-8 to TRBJ1-3; D possibly corresponds to TRBD1 (5 bases). Looked up from germline, CDR1 is SGHVS and CDR2 is FQNEAQ. V lost 3 bases and J lost 4, with 13 bases in between. The CDR3 length is 15 residues. The CDR3 protein is CASSFPDSTGNTIYF. The CDR3 DNA is TGTGCCAGCAGCTTCCCCGACAGTACAGGAAACACCATATATTTT.

The rearrangement uses TRBV5-4 and TRBJ1-2, with D perhaps matching TRBD1 (6 bases). Trimming pared 4 bases from V and 7 bases from J, leaving 14 bases between. The CDR3 totals 13 residues. The germline V gene encodes CDR1 SGHNT and CDR2 YYREEE (reference sequence). The CDR3 region is CASSNTGYTGYTF. Here the CDR3 DNA reads TGTGCCAGCAGCAATACAGGGTACACTGGCTACACCTTC.

This clone was observed once. The V gene is TRBV9, the J gene TRBJ1-3, with D perhaps matching TRBD1 (5 bases). V was shortened by 3 bases and J by 4 bases, with 5 bases between the two germline ends. Germline values: CDR1 SGDLS, CDR2 YYNGEE. The CDR3 loop spans 12 amino acids. CDR3 residues: CASSGQGNTIYF. CDR3 coding DNA: TGTGCCAGCAGCGGACAGGGAAACACCATATATTTT.

In its sample, this clone was seen once. CDR3 in amino acids: CASSQGGGVKARDAFF. In DNA form, the CDR3 reads TGTGCCAGCAGCCAAGGCGGGGGAGTGAAGGCAAGGGACGCTTTCTTT. V and J are TRBV14 and TRBJ1-1, with D maybe TRBD1 (5 bases). V dropped 1 base and J dropped 11 bases, with 23 bases sitting between them. Germline V gene lookup returns CDR1 SGHDN and CDR2 FVKESK. The CDR3 totals 16 residues.

This clone is a singleton in its sample. This chain uses TRBV27 with TRBJ2-2; 9 positions agree with TRBD1. V lost 10 bases, J lost 4 bases, and 13 bases stayed unmatched. Per the germline V gene, CDR1 is MNHEY and CDR2 is SMNVEV (reference sequence). This CDR3 region has 16 residues. CDR3 sequence: CAIPPRDRASTGELFF. CDR3 coding DNA: TGTGCCATCCCCCCCCGGGACAGGGCTTCCACCGGGGAGCTGTTTTTT.

The chain carries TRBV13 and TRBJ2-7; 9 bases fit TRBD1. The CDR3 is 15 amino acids. Germline V gene lookup returns CDR1 PRHDT and CDR2 FYEKMQ (reference sequence). The V gene end was trimmed by 5 bases and the J gene end by 5 bases; junction bases not matched to a gene: 10. The CDR3 bases are TGTGCCAGCAGCCTCCTAGGACAGGGGAAAAACGAGCAGTACTTC. Encoded protein: CASSLLGQGKNEQYF.

The chain has TRBV2 and TRBJ1-5, with D perhaps TRBD1 (5 bases). The germline V gene has CDR1 SNHLY and CDR2 FYNNEI. The V gene lost 1 base and the J gene lost 2 bases, with 12 bases spanning the gap. The CDR3 is 16 residues long. The CDR3 DNA follows: TGTGCCAGCAGTGAAGGAAGACTAGGGGGCAATCAGCCCCAGCATTTT. Amino acids: CASSEGRLGGNQPQHF. The full variable domain, completed using reference TRBV2 and TRBJ1-5, is EPEVTQTPSHQVTQMGQEVILRCVPISNHLYFYWYRQILGQKVEFLVSFYNNEISEKSEIFDDQFSVERPDGSNFTLKIRSTKLEDSAMYFCASSEGRLGGNQPQHFGDGTRLSIL.

The genes are TRBV28 and TRBJ2-4; 10 bases map to TRBD1. The CDR3 loop spans 16 amino acids. Germline V gene data show CDR1 as MDHEN and CDR2 as SYDVKM. Trimming took 0 bases from V and 1 from J; bases not matched to a gene: 0. Here the CDR3 reads CASSLWGQGAKNIQYF. The CDR3 coding sequence is TGTGCCAGCAGTTTATGGGGACAGGGGGCCAAAAACATTCAGTACTTC.

CDR3 amino acids: CASSFGSGGGDTQYF. CDR3 DNA: TGTGCCAGCAGCTTTGGTTCAGGGGGCGGAGATACGCAGTATTTT. The V and J genes are TRBV7-9 and TRBJ2-3; TRBD1 aligns across 8 bases. The CDR3 consists of 15 residues. Trimming cost V 3 bases and J 5 bases; bases outside gene matches: 7. Germline assignment: CDR1 SEHNR and CDR2 FQNEAQ (reference sequence).

V is TRBV4-1 and J is TRBJ2-6; 8 bases agree with TRBD2. Per germline, CDR1 MGHRA and CDR2 YSYEKL. J gave up 2 bases and V 0 bases, and 3 bases lay outside the gene matches. This CDR3 comprises 17 residues. The CDR3 sequence: CASSQDTGGAGANVLTF. The CDR3 nucleotides read TGCGCCAGCAGCCAAGATACGGGGGGGGCTGGGGCCAACGTCCTGACTTTC.

V is TRBV9 and J is TRBJ2-2; TRBD2 agrees at 16 bases. The V gene end was trimmed by 3 bases and the J gene end by 5 bases; junction bases not matched to a gene: 1. This CDR3 has 16 amino acids. CDR1 is SGDLS and CDR2 is YYNGEE in the germline V gene. The CDR3: CASSAGLAGGTGELFF. As DNA, the CDR3 is TGTGCCAGCAGCGCGGGACTAGCGGGAGGGACCGGGGAGCTGTTTTTT.

The rearrangement joins TRBV5-1 to TRBJ2-7; possible D gene TRBD2, 6 bases. V lost 1 base and J lost 0, with 11 bases in between. CDR1 is SGHRS and CDR2 is YFSETQ in the germline V gene. There are 15 residues in the CDR3. DNA for the CDR3: TGCGCCAGCAGCTTGCCGGGGGTGGGCTCCTACGAGCAGTACTTC. This encodes CASSLPGVGSYEQYF.

This clone was seen more than once but under ten times. This chain uses TRBV19 with TRBJ1-1; D might be TRBD1 (5 bases). Germline CDR1 reads LNHDA; CDR2 reads SQIVND (reference sequence). The CDR3 has 15 residues. The V end lost 5 bases, the J end lost 1 base, and 14 bases lay between the germline ends. CDR3 sequence: CASSPSEGRNTEAFF. CDR3 nucleotides: TGTGCCAGTAGTCCCTCGGAGGGGAGGAACACTGAAGCTTTCTTT.

The chain links TRBV27 to TRBJ2-3, with D tentatively TRBD1 (5 bases). Germline V gives CDR1 MNHEY, CDR2 SMNVEV (reference sequence). Trimming took 0 bases from V and 8 from J, leaving 12 bases between them. The CDR3 is 14 residues long. CDR3 in DNA: TGTGCCAGCAGTTTATCGTCGGTGCAGGGTACGCAGTATTTT. As protein: CASSLSSVQGTQYF.

This clone occurred once. V and J are TRBV5-1 and TRBJ2-7; 7 bases agree with TRBD1. V was pared by 4 bases and J by 4 bases, with 8 bases of the junction left unmatched. The germline V gene encodes CDR1 SGHRS and CDR2 YFSETQ. The CDR3 covers 14 residues. The CDR3 reads CASSPLTTGYEQYF. CDR3 coding DNA: TGCGCCAGCAGCCCACTTACGACAGGGTACGAGCAGTACTTC.

This clone was counted only a few times. The chain employs TRBV6-6 and TRBJ2-7, with 8 nucleotides matching TRBD2. The CDR3 spans 14 residues. Losses at the gene ends were 5 bases for V and 7 bases for J; bases not matched to a gene: 10. Germline lookup yields CDR1 MNHNY and CDR2 SVGAGI (reference sequence). The CDR3 sequence is CASSRGGLAEEQYF. The CDR3 DNA reads TGTGCCAGCAGTCGGGGGGGTCTAGCGGAGGAGCAGTACTTC.

The chain links TRBV12-3 or TRBV12-4 to TRBJ2-7, with D perhaps matching TRBD1 (5 bases). The CDR3 runs 13 residues. Trimming left V 7 bases short and J 0 bases short, with 10 bases between. CDR3 in amino acids: CASTKDTSYEQYF. Written as DNA, the CDR3 is TGTGCCAGCACCAAGGACACCTCCTACGAGCAGTACTTC.

The chain combines TRBV6-5 with TRBJ1-3; no clear D. The V end lost 0 bases, the J end lost 5 bases, and 8 bases lay between the germline ends. The CDR3 length is 14 residues. CDR1 and CDR2 (germline): MNHEY, SVGAGI. The CDR3 sequence: CASSYSDTRNTIYF. CDR3 nucleotides: TGTGCCAGCAGTTACTCTGACACGAGAAACACCATATATTTT.

The chain links TRBV10-3 to TRBJ1-1; D may be TRBD1 (6 bases). V shed 10 bases and J shed 7 bases, with 25 bases lying between them. Germline CDR1 is ENHRY and CDR2 is SYGVKD. There are 15 residues in the CDR3. CDR3 sequence reads: CATEKGPGHISEAFF. CDR3 sequence (DNA): TGTGCCACCGAGAAAGGACCGGGACACATTAGTGAAGCTTTCTTT.

This clone was seen once. The DNA for the CDR3 is TGTGCCAGCAGCAAACGGACTCTCGGCTCTGGAAACACCATATATTTT. Protein sequence: CASSKRTLGSGNTIYF. This chain joins TRBV11-2 and TRBJ1-3; unclear D gene. The germline V gene encodes CDR1 SGHAT and CDR2 FQNNGV. The CDR3 totals 16 residues. The V end lost 5 bases, the J end lost 0 bases, and 14 bases lay between the germline ends.